The 12 T cell receptor beta chains below come from one sample, sequenced in a study of cytomegalovirus exposure and HLA in healthy donors. The PCR had 60 Vbeta and 13 Jbeta primers. TCRdb's copy holds only in-frame clones and misses some; the assay was immunoSEQ multiplex PCR. The table has more than 45,000 clones, 70% seen once. The sample was PBMCs. Receptors were obtained from an older woman in good health and CMV-seropositive.

J is TRBJ2-7 and V is TRBV18, with 8 positions matching TRBD1. Germline-derived CDR1 and CDR2 are KGHSH and LQKENI. CDR3 size: 14 residues. V gave up 5 bases and J gave up 4 bases; unmatched junction bases: 7. The CDR3 nucleotides read TGTGCCAGCTCAGAGCCGGGACAGGAGTACGAGCAGTACTTC. Its protein product is CASSEPGQEYEQYF.

This clone was counted between two and nine times. The chain uses TRBV11-2 and TRBJ1-2, with D unresolved. The CDR3 length is 13 residues. Germline CDR1 reads SGHAT; CDR2 reads FQNNGV. V shed 1 base and J shed 8 bases, with 11 bases lying between them. This CDR3 is CASSLGSGEGYTF. The CDR3 coding sequence is TGTGCCAGCAGCTTAGGATCCGGGGAAGGCTACACCTTC.

This clone was seen only a few times. The chain links TRBV5-1 to TRBJ2-1; 8 bases agree with TRBD1. Germline V gene sequence: CDR1 SGHRS, CDR2 YFSETQ. The V segment lost 3 bases and the J segment 7 bases; nucleotides outside the gene matches: 6. CDR3 size: 14 residues. This CDR3 reads CASSSQGAGNEQFF. CDR3 coding DNA: TGCGCCAGCAGCTCGCAGGGGGCGGGGAATGAGCAGTTCTTC.

CDR3 region: CSVGDRENQPQHF. The DNA for the CDR3 is TGCAGCGTTGGGGACAGGGAAAATCAGCCCCAGCATTTT. This chain links TRBV29-1 with TRBJ1-5, with TRBD1 matching 9 bases. Losses at the gene ends were 4 bases for V and 4 bases for J; bases not matched to a gene: 2. The CDR3 contains 13 residues. Germline V gene sequence: CDR1 SQVTM, CDR2 ANQGSEA.

By share, this clone counts as large (0.1 to 1%). Other DNA sequences in this sample translate to the same CDR3. V is TRBV18 and J is TRBJ1-1; D is perhaps TRBD1 (6 bases). Trimming took off 1 base at V and 4 bases at J, with 7 bases between the two ends. Germline CDR1 reads KGHSH; CDR2 reads LQKENI. The CDR3 is made up of 13 amino acids. CDR3 DNA sequence: TGTGCCAGCTCACCACAAGGGGGCACTGAAGCTTTCTTT. It codes for CASSPQGGTEAFF.

This clone appeared a single time. Relative to the germline gene, one junction end is altered; a read error may explain this. The chain is built from TRBV7-9 and TRBJ1-1; tentative D call: TRBD1 (6 bases). Germline values: CDR1 SEHNR, CDR2 FQNEAQ (reference sequence). This CDR3 contains 15 residues. CDR3 in DNA: TGTTCCAGCAGCTTAGCTGGACAGTGGAACACTGAAGCTTTCTTT. It yields the protein CSSSLAGQWNTEAFF.

This clone was seen once. This rearrangement joins TRBV18 to TRBJ2-7, with TRBD1 matching 7 bases. J lost 2 bases, V lost 3 bases, and 1 base had no gene match. This CDR3 region has 13 residues. Per the germline V gene, CDR1 is KGHSH and CDR2 is LQKENI. In DNA, the CDR3 is TGTGCCAGCTCACCCGGGACAGCCTACGAGCAGTACTTC. Its translation: CASSPGTAYEQYF.

The V and J genes are TRBV7-2 and TRBJ1-2; D might be TRBD1 (5 bases). The CDR3 is 14 amino acids. Germline V gene lookup returns CDR1 SGHTA and CDR2 FQGNSA. Trimming took off 7 bases at V and 2 bases at J, with 14 bases between the two ends. CDR3 DNA sequence: TGTGCCAGCAACAATGGGGGGGTGAACTATGGCTACACCTTC. It yields the protein CASNNGGVNYGYTF.

This clone was counted once. The V call is TRBV5-3, the J call TRBJ1-2; 9 bases align to TRBD1. TRBV5-3 is an ORF, with its function uncertain. Trimming removed 3 bases from V and 7 bases from J; junction bases left unmatched: 7. The CDR3 is 14 residues long. The CDR3 sequence: CARSSRDREGGYTF. The CDR3 DNA sequence: TGTGCCAGAAGCTCCCGGGACAGGGAGGGTGGCTACACCTTC.

J is TRBJ2-1 and V is TRBV7-2; 8 positions agree with TRBD1. The CDR3 covers 14 residues. Germline assignment: CDR1 SGHTA and CDR2 FQGNSA. The ends lost 5 bases at V and 8 bases at J; junction bases unmatched: 8. The CDR3 DNA is TGTGCCAGCAGCCCCCAGGGGGCTGGAGATGAGCAGTTCTTC. Translation gives CASSPQGAGDEQFF.

This clone came up a few times. The chain carries TRBV4-3 and TRBJ1-1, with TRBD1 as a possible D gene (5 bases). V was clipped by 2 bases and J by 1 base, with 8 bases between them. This CDR3 region has 14 residues. CDR1 is LGHNA, CDR2 YSLEER, per germline. CDR3 region: CASSQPQGNTEAFF. The CDR3 coding sequence is TGCGCCAGCAGCCAACCGCAGGGGAACACTGAAGCTTTCTTT.

CDR3 residues: CASGDGQHMNTEAFF. CDR3 DNA sequence: TGTGCCAGCGGAGACGGACAGCACATGAACACTGAAGCTTTCTTT. The V gene is TRBV6-5, the J gene TRBJ1-1; tentatively, D is TRBD1 (6 bases). The V end lost 8 bases, the J end lost 0 bases, and 16 bases lay between the germline ends. Germline V lookup: CDR1 MNHEY, CDR2 SVGAGI. CDR3 length: 15 amino acids.